The rows below give T cell receptor beta chains drawn from one sample of a study of blood T cells in healthy people across ages. TCRdb reprocessed the 5' RACE reads with MiXCR, giving one entry per CDR3 protein. The table records under 800,000 distinct CDR3 sequences, under 25% of them present only once. Material: blood. Every receptor here comes from a man between 65 and 79 years old in good health. Both conserved end residues are part of each CDR3. A D gene is named only where the DNA matches it firmly. Clone size, where shown, is once, few, many, or a class for clones that have expanded.

clone size: few; D gene: -; CDR3 length: 15; J gene: TRBJ2-1; V gene: TRBV6-2/TRBV6-3; CDR3 DNA: TGTGCCAGCAGTTACGGACAGTGGGCATACAATGAGCAGTTCTTC; CDR3 protein: CASSYGQWAYNEQFF
clone size: many; D gene: -; CDR3 length: 12; J gene: TRBJ2-5; V gene: TRBV20-1; CDR3 DNA: TGCAGTGCTAGAGAGGGACAAGAGACCCAGTACTTC; CDR3 protein: CSAREGQETQYF
clone size: -; D gene: -; CDR3 length: 13; J gene: TRBJ2-5; V gene: TRBV6-5; CDR3 DNA: TGTGCCAGCAGTTACGTAGTACAAGAGACTCAGTACTTC; CDR3 protein: CASSYVVQETQYF
clone size: -; D gene: -; CDR3 length: 14; J gene: TRBJ1-2; V gene: TRBV7-3; CDR3 DNA: TGTGCCAGCAGCCCGGCGGGGGGTGGCTATGGCTACACCTTC; CDR3 protein: CASSPAGGGYGYTF
clone size: few; D gene: -; CDR3 length: 14; J gene: TRBJ1-2; V gene: TRBV29-1; CDR3 DNA: TGCAGCGTTTTCTTCCAAGATCGAGGGTATGGCTACACCTTC; CDR3 protein: CSVFFQDRGYGYTF
clone size: few; D gene: TRBD1; CDR3 length: 15; J gene: TRBJ1-3; V gene: TRBV6-5; CDR3 DNA: TGTGCCAGCAGACGGGGACAGCTCTCTGGAAACACCATATATTTT; CDR3 protein: CASRRGQLSGNTIYF
clone size: -; D gene: -; CDR3 length: 14; J gene: TRBJ2-5; V gene: TRBV6-6; CDR3 DNA: TGTGCCAGCAGTACCGGAGGAAACCAAGAGACCCAGTACTTC; CDR3 protein: CASSTGGNQETQYF
clone size: -; D gene: -; CDR3 length: 13; J gene: TRBJ2-7; V gene: TRBV15; CDR3 DNA: TGTGCCACCAGCAGAGATGGGTCTTACGAGCAGTACTTC; CDR3 protein: CATSRDGSYEQYF
clone size: -; D gene: -; CDR3 length: 15; J gene: TRBJ1-3; V gene: TRBV2; CDR3 DNA: TGTGCCAGCAGTGACGAGGCAGTTTCTGGAAACACCATATATTTT; CDR3 protein: CASSDEAVSGNTIYF
clone size: -; D gene: -; CDR3 length: 15; J gene: TRBJ2-4; V gene: TRBV5-1; CDR3 DNA: TGCGCCAGCAGCGACCCGGCCCTAGCCAAAAACATTCAGTACTTC; CDR3 protein: CASSDPALAKNIQYF
clone size: -; D gene: -; CDR3 length: 15; J gene: TRBJ2-6; V gene: TRBV20-1; CDR3 DNA: TGCAGTGCCAAGGACAGCATCTCTGGGGCCAACGTCCTGACTTTC; CDR3 protein: CSAKDSISGANVLTF
clone size: few; D gene: TRBD2; CDR3 length: 16; J gene: TRBJ2-3; V gene: TRBV3-1; CDR3 DNA: TGTGCCAGCGGGACTAGCGGGAGGCCGAGTACAGATACGCAGTATTTT; CDR3 protein: CASGTSGRPSTDTQYF
clone size: few; D gene: -; CDR3 length: 15; J gene: TRBJ2-5; V gene: TRBV5-1; CDR3 DNA: TGCGCCAGCAGCTTGGGAGCCAGCGCTCAAGAGACCCAGTACTTC; CDR3 protein: CASSLGASAQETQYF
clone size: -; D gene: TRBD1; CDR3 length: 14; J gene: TRBJ1-1; V gene: TRBV7-3; CDR3 DNA: TGTGCCAGCAGCCTCACAGGGGGCGCGGCTGAAGCTTTCTTT; CDR3 protein: CASSLTGGAAEAFF
clone size: -; D gene: -; CDR3 length: 13; J gene: TRBJ2-7; V gene: TRBV10-3; CDR3 DNA: TGTGCCATCAGTCCAGGGGACCACTACGAGCAGTACTTC; CDR3 protein: CAISPGDHYEQYF
clone size: few; D gene: -; CDR3 length: 16; J gene: TRBJ1-2; V gene: TRBV3-1; CDR3 DNA: TGTGCCAGCAGCCAAGTTCTAGGGAGTGAGAACTATGGCTACACCTTC; CDR3 protein: CASSQVLGSENYGYTF
clone size: once; D gene: TRBD2; CDR3 length: 16; J gene: TRBJ2-1; V gene: TRBV20-1; CDR3 DNA: TGCAGTGCTGCCCTAGCGGGAGGCCCCCGATACAATGAGCAGTTCTTC; CDR3 protein: CSAALAGGPRYNEQFF
clone size: -; D gene: -; CDR3 length: 15; J gene: TRBJ1-1; V gene: TRBV3-1; CDR3 DNA: TGTGCCAGCAGCCAAGATCGCCGGGGGAACACTGAAGCTTTCTTT; CDR3 protein: CASSQDRRGNTEAFF
clone size: -; D gene: -; CDR3 length: 14; J gene: TRBJ2-3; V gene: TRBV20-1; CDR3 DNA: TGCAGTGCTAGTGCCAGCGGGAGCACAGATACGCAGTATTTT; CDR3 protein: CSASASGSTDTQYF
clone size: few; D gene: -; CDR3 length: 15; J gene: TRBJ1-5; V gene: TRBV10-3; CDR3 DNA: TGTGCCATCAGTGAGTCAGGGGGGACGGTTCAGCCCCAGCATTTT; CDR3 protein: CAISESGGTVQPQHF
clone size: -; D gene: TRBD1; CDR3 length: 15; J gene: TRBJ2-7; V gene: TRBV12-3/TRBV12-4; CDR3 DNA: TGTGCCAGCAGTACTCCCGGGACAGGGGCCTACGAGCAGTACTTC; CDR3 protein: CASSTPGTGAYEQYF
clone size: once; D gene: TRBD2; CDR3 length: 17; J gene: TRBJ2-2; V gene: TRBV24-1; CDR3 DNA: TGTGCCACCAGTGGTTTACTAGCGGGAGGCGACACCGGGGAGCTGTTTTTT; CDR3 protein: CATSGLLAGGDTGELFF
clone size: -; D gene: -; CDR3 length: 12; J gene: TRBJ2-6; V gene: TRBV20-1; CDR3 DNA: TGCAGCGCAGCTTCTGGGGCCAACGTCCTGACTTTC; CDR3 protein: CSAASGANVLTF
clone size: few; D gene: -; CDR3 length: 15; J gene: TRBJ1-5; V gene: TRBV19; CDR3 DNA: TGTGCCAGTAGTATCCGCGACTATAGCAATCAGCCCCAGCATTTT; CDR3 protein: CASSIRDYSNQPQHF
clone size: many; D gene: -; CDR3 length: 13; J gene: TRBJ2-5; V gene: TRBV6-6; CDR3 DNA: TGTGCCAGCAGTTACGGGAGACAAGAGACCCAGTACTTC; CDR3 protein: CASSYGRQETQYF
clone size: -; D gene: -; CDR3 length: 13; J gene: TRBJ2-7; V gene: TRBV9; CDR3 DNA: TGTGCCAGCAGCGTAACCCCGTCCTACGAGCAGTACTTC; CDR3 protein: CASSVTPSYEQYF
clone size: -; D gene: TRBD2; CDR3 length: 13; J gene: TRBJ2-7; V gene: TRBV6-2/TRBV6-3; CDR3 DNA: TGTGCCAGCAGAAGGACTAGCTTCAACGAGCAGTACTTC; CDR3 protein: CASRRTSFNEQYF
clone size: few; D gene: TRBD2; CDR3 length: 15; J gene: TRBJ2-3; V gene: TRBV20-1; CDR3 DNA: TGCAGTGCACATACTAGCGAGGCTAGCACAGATACGCAGTATTTT; CDR3 protein: CSAHTSEASTDTQYF
clone size: -; D gene: -; CDR3 length: 11; J gene: TRBJ1-2; V gene: TRBV29-1; CDR3 DNA: TGCAGCGTTGAGGGGGGCGATGGCTACACCTTC; CDR3 protein: CSVEGGDGYTF
clone size: few; D gene: -; CDR3 length: 14; J gene: TRBJ1-6; V gene: TRBV4-1; CDR3 DNA: TGCGCCAGCAGCCAAGGGACAGTAGGATCACCCCTCCACTTT; CDR3 protein: CASSQGTVGSPLHF
clone size: -; D gene: -; CDR3 length: 14; J gene: TRBJ2-7; V gene: TRBV7-8; CDR3 DNA: TGTGCCAGCAGCTTGGCGACAGGAACCTACGAGCAGTACTTC; CDR3 protein: CASSLATGTYEQYF
clone size: few; D gene: TRBD2; CDR3 length: 16; J gene: TRBJ2-1; V gene: TRBV24-1; CDR3 DNA: TGTGCCACCAGTGACAGACTAGCATTTTCCTACAATGAGCAGTTCTTC; CDR3 protein: CATSDRLAFSYNEQFF
clone size: -; D gene: -; CDR3 length: 11; J gene: TRBJ1-4; V gene: TRBV12-3/TRBV12-4; CDR3 DNA: TGTGCCAGCAGTTTTAATGAAAAACTGTTTTTT; CDR3 protein: CASSFNEKLFF
clone size: few; D gene: TRBD1; CDR3 length: 14; J gene: TRBJ1-2; V gene: TRBV29-1; CDR3 DNA: TGCAGCGTTGAAGGGACAGGGGGCGGCTATGGCTACACCTTC; CDR3 protein: CSVEGTGGGYGYTF
clone size: -; D gene: TRBD2; CDR3 length: 16; J gene: TRBJ2-5; V gene: TRBV9; CDR3 DNA: TGTGCCAGCAGCGTAGATGGAGCGGGAGGGTTAGAGACCCAGTACTTC; CDR3 protein: CASSVDGAGGLETQYF
clone size: many; D gene: TRBD2; CDR3 length: 15; J gene: TRBJ2-3; V gene: TRBV15; CDR3 DNA: TGTGCCACCTCGTCCGGGACTAAAAACACAGATACGCAGTATTTT; CDR3 protein: CATSSGTKNTDTQYF
clone size: few; D gene: -; CDR3 length: 19; J gene: TRBJ1-2; V gene: TRBV7-8; CDR3 DNA: TGTGCCAGCAGCTTAGGAGGGGGAAGGGCCAGTCCAGGTCTGGGCGGCTACGCCTTC; CDR3 protein: CASSLGGGRASPGLGGYAF